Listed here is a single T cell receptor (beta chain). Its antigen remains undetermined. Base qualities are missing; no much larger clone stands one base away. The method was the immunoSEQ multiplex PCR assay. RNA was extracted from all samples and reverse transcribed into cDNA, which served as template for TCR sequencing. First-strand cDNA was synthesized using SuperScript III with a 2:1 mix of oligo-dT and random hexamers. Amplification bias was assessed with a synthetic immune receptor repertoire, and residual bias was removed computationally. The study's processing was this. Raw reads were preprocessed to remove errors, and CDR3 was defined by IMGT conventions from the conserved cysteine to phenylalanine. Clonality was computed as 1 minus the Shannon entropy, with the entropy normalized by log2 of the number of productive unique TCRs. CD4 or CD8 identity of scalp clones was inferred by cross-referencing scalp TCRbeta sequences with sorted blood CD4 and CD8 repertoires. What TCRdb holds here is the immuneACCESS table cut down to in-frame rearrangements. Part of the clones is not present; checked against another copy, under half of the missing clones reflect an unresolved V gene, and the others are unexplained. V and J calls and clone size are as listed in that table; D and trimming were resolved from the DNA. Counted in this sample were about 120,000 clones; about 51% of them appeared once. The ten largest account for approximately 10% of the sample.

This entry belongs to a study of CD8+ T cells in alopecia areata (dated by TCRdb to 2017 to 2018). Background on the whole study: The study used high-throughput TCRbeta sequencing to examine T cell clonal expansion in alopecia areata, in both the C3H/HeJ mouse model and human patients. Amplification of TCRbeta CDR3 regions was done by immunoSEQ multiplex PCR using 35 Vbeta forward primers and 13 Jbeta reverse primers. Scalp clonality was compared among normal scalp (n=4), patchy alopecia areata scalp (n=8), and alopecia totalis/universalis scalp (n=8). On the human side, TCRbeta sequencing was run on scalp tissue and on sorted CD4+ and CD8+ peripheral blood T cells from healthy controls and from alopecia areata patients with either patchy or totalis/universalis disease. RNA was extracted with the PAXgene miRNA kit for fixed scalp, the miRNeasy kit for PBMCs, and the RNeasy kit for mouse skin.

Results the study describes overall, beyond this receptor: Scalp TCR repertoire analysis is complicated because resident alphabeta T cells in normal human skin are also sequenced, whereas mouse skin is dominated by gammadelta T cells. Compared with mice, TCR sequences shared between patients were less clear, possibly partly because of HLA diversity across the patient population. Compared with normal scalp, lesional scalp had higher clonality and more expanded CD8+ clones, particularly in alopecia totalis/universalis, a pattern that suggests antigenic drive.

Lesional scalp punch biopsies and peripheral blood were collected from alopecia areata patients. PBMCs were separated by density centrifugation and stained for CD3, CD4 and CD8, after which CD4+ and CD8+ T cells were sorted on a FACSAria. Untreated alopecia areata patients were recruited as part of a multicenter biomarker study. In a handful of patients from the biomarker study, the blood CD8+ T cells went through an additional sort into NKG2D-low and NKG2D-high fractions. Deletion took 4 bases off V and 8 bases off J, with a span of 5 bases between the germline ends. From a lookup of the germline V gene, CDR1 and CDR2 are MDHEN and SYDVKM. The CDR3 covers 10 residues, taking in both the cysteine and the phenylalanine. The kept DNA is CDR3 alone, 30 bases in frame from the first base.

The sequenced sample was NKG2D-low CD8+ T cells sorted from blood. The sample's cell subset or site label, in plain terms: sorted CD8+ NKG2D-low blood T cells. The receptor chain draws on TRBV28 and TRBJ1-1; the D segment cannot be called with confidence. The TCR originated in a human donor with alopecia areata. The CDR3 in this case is CASSYREAFF. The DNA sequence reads TGTGCCAGCAGTTACAGAGAAGCTTTCTTT.